Only a few counts were recorded for the clone carrying this T cell receptor beta chain. This sample is drawn from a study of cytomegalovirus exposure and HLA in healthy donors. Trimming cost V 6 bases and J 0 bases, with 15 bases left between them. CDR3 size: 16 residues. The germline gives CDR1 MNHEY, CDR2 SMNVEV (reference sequence). PCR used 60 Vbeta primers and 13 Jbeta primers. Using immunoSEQ multiplex PCR, the repertoire was profiled, and TCRdb retains in-frame clones only, with some absent. The repertoire includes roughly 100,000 clones, roughly three fifths of them detected once, and less than 4.5% sits in the top ten.

Sequenced material: PBMCs. The rearrangement uses TRBV27 and TRBJ2-1, with no clear D. The receptor was isolated from a man aged 30-40 years in good health and CMV-seropositive. CDR3 coding DNA: TGTGCCAGCAGCCCTACTCCGATCTTCTCCTACAATGAGCAGTTCTTC. Amino acids: CASSPTPIFSYNEQFF.